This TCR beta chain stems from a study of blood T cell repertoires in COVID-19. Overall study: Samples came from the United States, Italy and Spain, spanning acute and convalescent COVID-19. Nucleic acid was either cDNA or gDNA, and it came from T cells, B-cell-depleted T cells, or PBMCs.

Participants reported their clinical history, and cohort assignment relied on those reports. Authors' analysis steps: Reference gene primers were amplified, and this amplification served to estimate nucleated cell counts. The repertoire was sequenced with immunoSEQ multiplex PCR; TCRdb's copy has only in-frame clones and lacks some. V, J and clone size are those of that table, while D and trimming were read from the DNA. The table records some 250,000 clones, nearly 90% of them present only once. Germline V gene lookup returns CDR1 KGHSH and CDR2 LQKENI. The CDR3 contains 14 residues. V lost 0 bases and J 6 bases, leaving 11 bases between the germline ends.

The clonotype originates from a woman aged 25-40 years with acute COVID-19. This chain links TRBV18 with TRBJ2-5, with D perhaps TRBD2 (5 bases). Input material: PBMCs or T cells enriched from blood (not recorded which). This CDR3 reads CASSPPGEGKTQYF. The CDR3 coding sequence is TGTGCCAGCTCACCACCAGGCGAGGGAAAGACCCAGTACTTC.